A selection of T cell receptor beta chains follows, all from one sample in a study of T-cell reconstitution after alpha-beta-depleted transplantation in children. TCRdb fed the PCR reads into MiXCR, producing one record per CDR3 protein. The table records hundreds of thousands of distinct CDR3 sequences, around 12% of them present only once. The sequenced sample was PBMCs, obtained before TCRalphabeta/CD19-depleted stem cell transplant. Receptors were obtained from a girl aged 2 to 10 with congenital amegakaryocytic thrombocytopenia, due to receive a stem cell transplant. CDR3s include the opening cysteine and the closing phenylalanine or tryptophan. Fields, in order: CDR3 DNA, CDR3 protein, CDR3 length, V gene, J gene, clone size, D gene. A D gene is named only where the DNA matches it firmly. Expanded clones are given a class, and other clones once, few, many or no size at all.

DNA: TGTGCCAGCAGCCGGGCCCCGACGGGCCCCGCAACTAATGAAAAACTGTTTTTT
CDR3: CASSRAPTGPATNEKLFF
length: 18
V: TRBV7-6
J: TRBJ1-4
size: few
D: -

DNA: TGCGCCAGCAGCTTCCGACAGGGGGAGACCCAGTACTTC
CDR3: CASSFRQGETQYF
length: 13
V: TRBV5-1
J: TRBJ2-5
size: many
D: TRBD1

DNA: TGTGCCAGCAGCTACCTGAGTGCTTTCAGGGAGAACACTGAAGCTTTCTTT
CDR3: CASSYLSAFRENTEAFF
length: 17
V: TRBV13
J: TRBJ1-1
size: -
D: -

DNA: TGTGCCAGCACTTACCCACCTCAGAATTGGCAGTTCTTC
CDR3: CASTYPPQNWQFF
length: 13
V: TRBV12-3/TRBV12-4
J: TRBJ2-1
size: few
D: -

DNA: TGTGCCATCAGTGACCCTAGCGGGGACACCGGGGAGCTGTTTTTT
CDR3: CAISDPSGDTGELFF
length: 15
V: TRBV10-3
J: TRBJ2-2
size: few
D: TRBD2

DNA: TGCAGCGTTGAGAGGAGCCGAAACACCATATATTTT
CDR3: CSVERSRNTIYF
length: 12
V: TRBV29-1
J: TRBJ1-3
size: many
D: -

DNA: TGCAGTGCTACAGGGGGCTCGGACACTGAAGCTTTCTTT
CDR3: CSATGGSDTEAFF
length: 13
V: TRBV20-1
J: TRBJ1-1
size: many
D: TRBD1

DNA: TGTGCCTGGAGTGTACTAGAGTCCTCCTACGAGCAGTACTTC
CDR3: CAWSVLESSYEQYF
length: 14
V: TRBV30
J: TRBJ2-7
size: -
D: -

DNA: TGCAGCGTAGGGGGCCTATCTCCAATAGAGCAGTTCTTC
CDR3: CSVGGLSPIEQFF
length: 13
V: TRBV29-1
J: TRBJ2-1
size: many
D: TRBD1

DNA: TGCGCCAGCAGCCAAGTCGGAGGGCATCAGCCCCAGCATTTT
CDR3: CASSQVGGHQPQHF
length: 14
V: TRBV4-1
J: TRBJ1-5
size: few
D: -

DNA: TGCAGTGCTCCCACCGGGACAGGGGTTACCGGGGAGCTGTTTTTT
CDR3: CSAPTGTGVTGELFF
length: 15
V: TRBV20-1
J: TRBJ2-2
size: few
D: TRBD1

DNA: TGCAGCGTTGCCGGTATTACCACCTACGAGCAGTACTTC
CDR3: CSVAGITTYEQYF
length: 13
V: TRBV29-1
J: TRBJ2-7
size: many
D: -

DNA: TGCAGTGCTAGTTACATCGGGCTAGCACTTAATAACAATGAGCAGTTCTTC
CDR3: CSASYIGLALNNNEQFF
length: 17
V: TRBV20-1
J: TRBJ2-1
size: few
D: -

DNA: TGCAGTGTTCGACTAGCGGGAGATGACTACGAGCAGTACTTC
CDR3: CSVRLAGDDYEQYF
length: 14
V: TRBV20-1
J: TRBJ2-7
size: many
D: TRBD2

DNA: TGTGCCAGCAGTCTGTCCGGGACAACGGTTTCACCCCTCCACTTT
CDR3: CASSLSGTTVSPLHF
length: 15
V: TRBV12-3/TRBV12-4
J: TRBJ1-6
size: few
D: -

DNA: TGCGCCAGCGGATGGACACCTACTTCCTACGAGCAGTACTTC
CDR3: CASGWTPTSYEQYF
length: 14
V: TRBV10-2
J: TRBJ2-7
size: many
D: -

DNA: TGTGCCAGCAGTTACACGGGGGGCGGAAAACTGTTTTTT
CDR3: CASSYTGGGKLFF
length: 13
V: TRBV6-5
J: TRBJ1-4
size: many
D: -

DNA: TGCAGCGTTGAAGCCGCCCCTATTACAGGGGGTCGTGAGACCCAGTACTTC
CDR3: CSVEAAPITGGRETQYF
length: 17
V: TRBV29-1
J: TRBJ2-5
size: few
D: TRBD1

DNA: TGTGCCAGTCAGCAGCTTGGAGGGGCTAGCGGGAGATCGTCGGTGTCATATGAGCAGTTCTTC
CDR3: CASQQLGGASGRSSVSYEQFF
length: 21
V: TRBV11-1
J: TRBJ2-1
size: -
D: TRBD2

DNA: TGTGCCAGCAGACGGCAGGGCTGGAGCACTGAAGCTTTCTTT
CDR3: CASRRQGWSTEAFF
length: 14
V: TRBV12-3/TRBV12-4
J: TRBJ1-1
size: many
D: -

DNA: TGCAGTGCTATCACTAGCAACAATGAGCAGTTCTTC
CDR3: CSAITSNNEQFF
length: 12
V: TRBV20-1
J: TRBJ2-1
size: many
D: -

DNA: TGTGCCAGCTCACCACTGGGACTCCCGGGGGATCAGCCCCAGCATTTT
CDR3: CASSPLGLPGDQPQHF
length: 16
V: TRBV18
J: TRBJ1-5
size: few
D: -

DNA: TGTGCCAGCAGTTCCGCTGAACAGGGAGTAAAGCATTTT
CDR3: CASSSAEQGVKHF
length: 13
V: TRBV27
J: TRBJ1-5
size: many
D: -

DNA: TGCAGTGCTACATCGACAGGGAGTAACATTCAGTACTTC
CDR3: CSATSTGSNIQYF
length: 13
V: TRBV20-1
J: TRBJ2-4
size: few
D: TRBD1

DNA: TGTGCCAGCAGCCAAGTGTCTACCTCCTACGAGCAGTACTTC
CDR3: CASSQVSTSYEQYF
length: 14
V: TRBV14
J: TRBJ2-7
size: few
D: -

DNA: TGCAGTGCAAACGCTCCATTCCTCGACAGGGTGTCCCAAGAGACCCAGTACTTC
CDR3: CSANAPFLDRVSQETQYF
length: 18
V: TRBV20-1
J: TRBJ2-5
size: few
D: TRBD1

DNA: TGTGCCAGCAGCTTGTGGGCGGACCATCAGCCCCAGCATTTT
CDR3: CASSLWADHQPQHF
length: 14
V: TRBV5-5
J: TRBJ1-5
size: few
D: -

DNA: TGTGCCAGCAGCTTAGGGGGACTAGCGGGAGGAAAAGAAACCGGGGAGCTGTTTTTT
CDR3: CASSLGGLAGGKETGELFF
length: 19
V: TRBV11-2
J: TRBJ2-2
size: few
D: TRBD2

DNA: TGTTCCAGCAGTTCTGTGCCCGGTGAGGCTGAAGCTTTCTTT
CDR3: CSSSSVPGEAEAFF
length: 14
V: TRBV27
J: TRBJ1-1
size: -
D: -

DNA: TGTGCCAGCAGCTTTTCCCAAGAGCAGTTCTTC
CDR3: CASSFSQEQFF
length: 11
V: TRBV7-9
J: TRBJ2-1
size: many
D: -

DNA: TGCGCCAGCAGCTTGCAGAGGTATCAGGGCTCCTACGAGCAGTACTTC
CDR3: CASSLQRYQGSYEQYF
length: 16
V: TRBV5-1
J: TRBJ2-7
size: few
D: -

DNA: TGCGCCAGCAGCTCCTTAAAGACTAGCGGGCGGGACTACGAGCAGTACTTC
CDR3: CASSSLKTSGRDYEQYF
length: 17
V: TRBV5-1
J: TRBJ2-7
size: -
D: TRBD2

DNA: TGCAGCGTTGAAGACCCGACTAGCGGGAGAAATACCGGGGAGCTGTTTTTT
CDR3: CSVEDPTSGRNTGELFF
length: 17
V: TRBV29-1
J: TRBJ2-2
size: few
D: TRBD2

DNA: TGTGCCAGCAGTTTCCTAGCGGAATACAATGAGCAGTTCTTC
CDR3: CASSFLAEYNEQFF
length: 14
V: TRBV28
J: TRBJ2-1
size: once
D: TRBD2

DNA: TGTGCCAGCTCACCCGGACAGGAAGTCACTGAAGCTTTCTTT
CDR3: CASSPGQEVTEAFF
length: 14
V: TRBV18
J: TRBJ1-1
size: -
D: TRBD1

DNA: TGTGCCAGCAGTTTATTAGCCCCCGGACTAGCGGGAGAACATGAGCAGTTCTTC
CDR3: CASSLLAPGLAGEHEQFF
length: 18
V: TRBV27
J: TRBJ2-1
size: few
D: TRBD2

DNA: TGCAGTGCAACTTCTTCTTTGCGGGAGGAAAATGAGCAGTTCTTC
CDR3: CSATSSLREENEQFF
length: 15
V: TRBV20-1
J: TRBJ2-1
size: many
D: TRBD2

DNA: TGTGCCAGAGGACTAGCGGGAGTATTAGATACGCAGTATTTT
CDR3: CARGLAGVLDTQYF
length: 14
V: TRBV25-1
J: TRBJ2-3
size: -
D: TRBD2

DNA: TGTGCCATCAGTGAGTCGTCCGGGGGGGGCTATGGCTACACCTTC
CDR3: CAISESSGGGYGYTF
length: 15
V: TRBV10-3
J: TRBJ1-2
size: -
D: -

DNA: TGTGCCAGCAGTTTACTACACCAGGGGGGGGTAGCGGGGACGCTAAGTATTAATGAGCAGTTCTTC
CDR3: CASSLLHQGGVAGTLSINEQFF
length: 22
V: TRBV12-3/TRBV12-4
J: TRBJ2-1
size: many
D: -

DNA: TGTGCCAGCAGTGCCAGGACTAGCGGGTCCACCGGGGAGCTGTTTTTT
CDR3: CASSARTSGSTGELFF
length: 16
V: TRBV6-2/TRBV6-3
J: TRBJ2-2
size: -
D: TRBD2

DNA: TGCGCCAGCAGCCAAAACATAGCGGGAACCTACGAGCAGTACTTC
CDR3: CASSQNIAGTYEQYF
length: 15
V: TRBV4-1
J: TRBJ2-7
size: -
D: TRBD2

DNA: TGCAGCTACACAGGATTTAACACTGAAGCTTTCTTT
CDR3: CSYTGFNTEAFF
length: 12
V: TRBV29-1
J: TRBJ1-1
size: few
D: -

DNA: TGCAGTGCTAGAGAGGGGACTAGCGGGAGCCCGGGGGATACGCAGTATTTT
CDR3: CSAREGTSGSPGDTQYF
length: 17
V: TRBV20-1
J: TRBJ2-3
size: few
D: TRBD2

DNA: TGCAGTGCTCAAATACTAGCGGGAGGTGACGAGCAGTACTTC
CDR3: CSAQILAGGDEQYF
length: 14
V: TRBV20-1
J: TRBJ2-7
size: many
D: TRBD2

DNA: TGTGCCAGCAGCTTATCCTTAAGATTCTCTGGAAACACCATATATTTT
CDR3: CASSLSLRFSGNTIYF
length: 16
V: TRBV7-6
J: TRBJ1-3
size: many
D: -

DNA: TGTGCCAGCAGCTTCGGGGAGCTGAGCTCTGGAAACACCATATATTTT
CDR3: CASSFGELSSGNTIYF
length: 16
V: TRBV7-9
J: TRBJ1-3
size: many
D: -

DNA: TGTGCCAGCAAGCTAACACTTAGGACGGGGCCTTACGAGCAGTACTTC
CDR3: CASKLTLRTGPYEQYF
length: 16
V: TRBV12-3/TRBV12-4
J: TRBJ2-7
size: many
D: -

DNA: TGCAGTGCTCTGACAGGGCGGCTTAACACTGAAGCTTTCTTT
CDR3: CSALTGRLNTEAFF
length: 14
V: TRBV20-1
J: TRBJ1-1
size: many
D: TRBD1

DNA: TGTGCCAGCAGTTTCTGGGGCCGCCTCACAGATACGCAGTATTTT
CDR3: CASSFWGRLTDTQYF
length: 15
V: TRBV28
J: TRBJ2-3
size: many
D: -

DNA: TGTGCCAGCAGGCGACACCGAACGGACAGGGATCGCATCGGGGAGCTGTTTTTT
CDR3: CASRRHRTDRDRIGELFF
length: 18
V: TRBV6-1
J: TRBJ2-2
size: -
D: TRBD1

DNA: TGTGCCAGGGGGATAAGGGTTTCGGAGGGCTACACCTTC
CDR3: CARGIRVSEGYTF
length: 13
V: TRBV2
J: TRBJ1-2
size: few
D: -

DNA: TGTGCCAGCGGGACAGGGAACCGGAATGAAAAACTGTTTTTT
CDR3: CASGTGNRNEKLFF
length: 14
V: TRBV2
J: TRBJ1-4
size: many
D: TRBD1

DNA: TGCAGTGCTAGAGGCAGGGGACTAGCGGGACAATATGCCGGGGAGCTGTTTTTT
CDR3: CSARGRGLAGQYAGELFF
length: 18
V: TRBV20-1
J: TRBJ2-2
size: many
D: TRBD2

DNA: TGCGCCAGCAGCTTGACTCAAGAGACCCAGTACTTC
CDR3: CASSLTQETQYF
length: 12
V: TRBV5-1
J: TRBJ2-5
size: many
D: -

DNA: TGTGCCAGCAGTACTTCCTCCTACGAGCAGTACTTC
CDR3: CASSTSSYEQYF
length: 12
V: TRBV12-3/TRBV12-4
J: TRBJ2-7
size: many
D: -

DNA: TGTGCTAGTGGTTTTAGGATAGGGGTGCTCCAAGAGACCCAGTACTTC
CDR3: CASGFRIGVLQETQYF
length: 16
V: TRBV12-5
J: TRBJ2-5
size: few
D: -

DNA: TGTGCCAGCGGGGAGGATAGCAATCAGCCCCAGCATTTT
CDR3: CASGEDSNQPQHF
length: 13
V: TRBV7-8
J: TRBJ1-5
size: many
D: -

DNA: TGTGCCAGCAGCCCTGAGGGGACTGAAGCTTTCTTT
CDR3: CASSPEGTEAFF
length: 12
V: TRBV9
J: TRBJ1-1
size: -
D: -

DNA: TGTGCCAGCAGCCTTATATCGATCCGGGACTACACCCCTACTTCCTACGAGCAGTACTTC
CDR3: CASSLISIRDYTPTSYEQYF
length: 20
V: TRBV11-2
J: TRBJ2-7
size: -
D: TRBD2